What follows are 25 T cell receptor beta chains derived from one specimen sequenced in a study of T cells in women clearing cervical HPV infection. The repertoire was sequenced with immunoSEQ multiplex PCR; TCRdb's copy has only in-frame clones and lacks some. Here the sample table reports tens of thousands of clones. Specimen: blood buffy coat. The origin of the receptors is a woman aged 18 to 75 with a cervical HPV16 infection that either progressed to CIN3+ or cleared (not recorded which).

The DNA read from the CDR3 is TGTGCCAGCAGCTTCCGAGCGGGGGGCGATGGC. This gives the protein CASSFRAGGDG. The entire CDR3 reads CASSFRAGGDGYTF. The rearrangement links TRBV13 to TRBJ1-2, with TRBD1 as a possible D gene (6 bases). The CDR3 goes on 3 residues after the read ends, and that part is filled in from the germline J gene. V lost 3 bases to trimming and J lost 6 bases, with 14 bases between them. The CDR3 runs 14 residues. Germline loops: CDR1 PRHDT, CDR2 FYEKMQ (reference sequence).

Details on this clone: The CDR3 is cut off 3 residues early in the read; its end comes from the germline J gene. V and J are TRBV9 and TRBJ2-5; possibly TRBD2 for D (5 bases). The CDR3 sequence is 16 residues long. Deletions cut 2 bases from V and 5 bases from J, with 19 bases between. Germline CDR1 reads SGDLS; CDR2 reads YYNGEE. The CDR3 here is CASSVGVAGLRETQYF. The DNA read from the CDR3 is TGTGCCAGCAGCGTTGGCGTGGCCGGACTTAGGGAGACC. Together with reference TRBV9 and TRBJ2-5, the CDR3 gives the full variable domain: DSGVTQTPKHLITATGQRVTLRCSPRSGDLSVYWYQQSLDQGLQFLIQYYNGEERAKGNILERFSAQQFPDLHSELNLSSLELGDSALYFCASSVGVAGLRETQYFGPGTRLLVL.

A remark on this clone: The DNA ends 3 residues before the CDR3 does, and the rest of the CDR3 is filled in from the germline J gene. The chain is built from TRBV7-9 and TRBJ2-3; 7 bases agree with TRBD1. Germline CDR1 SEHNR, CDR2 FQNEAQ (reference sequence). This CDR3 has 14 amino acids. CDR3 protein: CASSLQQGFGTQYF. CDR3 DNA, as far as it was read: TGTGCCAGCAGCCTTCAACAGGGGTTTGGGACG.

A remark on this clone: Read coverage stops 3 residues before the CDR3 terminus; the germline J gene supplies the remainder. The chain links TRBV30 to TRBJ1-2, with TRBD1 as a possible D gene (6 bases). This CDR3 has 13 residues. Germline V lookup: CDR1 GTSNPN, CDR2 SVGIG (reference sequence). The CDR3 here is CAWTGGAADTYTF. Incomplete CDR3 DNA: TGTGCCTGGACTGGGGGGGCGGCAGATACC.

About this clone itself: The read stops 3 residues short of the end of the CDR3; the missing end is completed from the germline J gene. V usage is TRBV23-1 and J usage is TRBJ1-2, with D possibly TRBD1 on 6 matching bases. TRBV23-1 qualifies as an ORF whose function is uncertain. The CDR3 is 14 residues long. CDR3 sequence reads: CASSLSPQGRDYTF. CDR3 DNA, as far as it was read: TGCGCCAGCAGTCTAAGCCCCCAGGGGCGAGAC.

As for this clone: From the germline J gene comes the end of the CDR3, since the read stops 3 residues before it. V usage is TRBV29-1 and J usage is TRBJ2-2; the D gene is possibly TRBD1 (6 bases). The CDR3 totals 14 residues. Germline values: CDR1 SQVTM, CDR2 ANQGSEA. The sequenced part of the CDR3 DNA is TGCAGCGCTTCCACCGGGACAACTAATGAAAAG. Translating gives CSASTGTTNEK. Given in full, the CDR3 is CSASTGTTNEKLFF.

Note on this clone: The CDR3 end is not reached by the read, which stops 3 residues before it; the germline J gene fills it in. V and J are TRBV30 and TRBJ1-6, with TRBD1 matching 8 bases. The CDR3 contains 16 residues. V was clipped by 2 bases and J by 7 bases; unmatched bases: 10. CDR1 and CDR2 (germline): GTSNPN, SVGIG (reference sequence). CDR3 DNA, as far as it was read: TGTGCCTGGAGTATGGACAGGGTTATTCCCAATTCACCC. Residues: CAWSMDRVIPNSP. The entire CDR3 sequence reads CAWSMDRVIPNSPLHF. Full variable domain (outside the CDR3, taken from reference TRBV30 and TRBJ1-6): SQTIHQWPATLVQPVGSPLSLECTVEGTSNPNLYWYRQAAGRGLQLLFYSVGIGQISSEVPQNLSASRPQDRQFILSSKKLLLSDSGFYLCAWSMDRVIPNSPLHFGNGTRLTVT.

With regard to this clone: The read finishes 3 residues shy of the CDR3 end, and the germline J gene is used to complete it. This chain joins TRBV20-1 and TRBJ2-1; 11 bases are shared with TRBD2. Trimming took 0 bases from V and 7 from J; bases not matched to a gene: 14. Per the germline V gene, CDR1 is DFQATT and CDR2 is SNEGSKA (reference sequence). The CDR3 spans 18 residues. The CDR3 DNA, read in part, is TGCAGTGCTAGAGATAAGGGGGCTAGCGGGGGGTCTCGTAATGAG. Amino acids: CSARDKGASGGSRNE. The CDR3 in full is CSARDKGASGGSRNEQFF.

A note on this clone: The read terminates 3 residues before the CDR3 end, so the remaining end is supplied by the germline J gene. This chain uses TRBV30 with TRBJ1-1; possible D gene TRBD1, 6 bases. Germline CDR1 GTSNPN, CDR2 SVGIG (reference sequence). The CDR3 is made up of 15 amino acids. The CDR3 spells CAWSPEQGPNQPAFF. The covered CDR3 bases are TGTGCCTGGAGCCCTGAGCAGGGGCCGAATCAGCCC.

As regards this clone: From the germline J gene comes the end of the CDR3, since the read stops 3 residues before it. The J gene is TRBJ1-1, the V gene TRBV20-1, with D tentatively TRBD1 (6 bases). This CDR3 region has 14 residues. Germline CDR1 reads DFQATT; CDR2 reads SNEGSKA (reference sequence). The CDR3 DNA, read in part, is TGCAGTGCTAGGAGGGGGACGGCTCAGGAAAAA. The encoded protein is CSARRGTAQEK. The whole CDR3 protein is CSARRGTAQEKAFF.

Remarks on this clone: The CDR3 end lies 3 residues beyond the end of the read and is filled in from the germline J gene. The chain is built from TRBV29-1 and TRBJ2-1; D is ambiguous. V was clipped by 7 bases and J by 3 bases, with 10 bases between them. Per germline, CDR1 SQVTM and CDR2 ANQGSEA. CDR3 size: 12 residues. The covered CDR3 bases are TGCAGCGCCTACGAGAGCTACAATGAG. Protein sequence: CSAYESYNE. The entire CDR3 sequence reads CSAYESYNEQFF.

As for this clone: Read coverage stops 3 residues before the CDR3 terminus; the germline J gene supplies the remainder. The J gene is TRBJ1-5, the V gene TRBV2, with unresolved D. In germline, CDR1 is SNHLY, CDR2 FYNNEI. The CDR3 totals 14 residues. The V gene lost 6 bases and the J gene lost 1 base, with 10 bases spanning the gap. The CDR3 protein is CASRGARSNQPQHF. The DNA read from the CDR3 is TGTGCCAGCAGGGGCGCGAGAAGCAATCAGCCC.

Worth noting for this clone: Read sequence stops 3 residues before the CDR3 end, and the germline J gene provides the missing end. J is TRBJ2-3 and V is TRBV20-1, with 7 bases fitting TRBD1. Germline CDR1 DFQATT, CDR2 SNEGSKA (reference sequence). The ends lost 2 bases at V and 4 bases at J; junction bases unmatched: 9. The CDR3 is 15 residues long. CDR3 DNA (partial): TGCAGTGCTAGAACCTCCGGGACAGCTTCAGATACG. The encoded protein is CSARTSGTASDT. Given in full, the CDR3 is CSARTSGTASDTQYF.

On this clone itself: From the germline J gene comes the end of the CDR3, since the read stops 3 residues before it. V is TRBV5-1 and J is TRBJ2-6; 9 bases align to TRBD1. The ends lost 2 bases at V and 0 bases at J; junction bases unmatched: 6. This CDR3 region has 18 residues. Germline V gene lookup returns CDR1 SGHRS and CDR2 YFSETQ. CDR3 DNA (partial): TGCGCCAGCAGCTTAGGGGGACAGGGTAACTCTGGGGCCAACGTC. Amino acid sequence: CASSLGGQGNSGANV. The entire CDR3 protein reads CASSLGGQGNSGANVLTF. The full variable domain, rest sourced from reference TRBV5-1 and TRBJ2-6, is KAGVTQTPRYLIKTRGQQVTLSCSPISGHRSVSWYQQTPGQGLQFLFEYFSETQRNKGNFPGRFSGRQFSNSRSEMNVSTLELGDSALYLCASSLGGQGNSGANVLTFGAGSRLTVL.

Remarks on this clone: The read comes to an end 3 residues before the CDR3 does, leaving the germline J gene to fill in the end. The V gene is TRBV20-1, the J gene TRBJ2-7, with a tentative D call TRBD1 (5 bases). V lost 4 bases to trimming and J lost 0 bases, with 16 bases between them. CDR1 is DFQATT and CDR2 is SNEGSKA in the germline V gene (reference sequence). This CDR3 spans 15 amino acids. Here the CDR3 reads CSAISKRQSSYEQYF. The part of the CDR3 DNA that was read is TGCAGTGCTATCTCAAAGAGACAGAGCTCCTACGAG.

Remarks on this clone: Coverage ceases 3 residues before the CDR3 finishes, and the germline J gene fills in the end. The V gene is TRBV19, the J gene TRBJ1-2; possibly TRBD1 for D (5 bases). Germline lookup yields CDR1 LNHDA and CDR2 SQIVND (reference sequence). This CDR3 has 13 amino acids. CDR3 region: CASSGTLSMGYTF. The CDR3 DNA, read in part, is TGTGCCAGTAGCGGGACTTTAAGTATGGGC.

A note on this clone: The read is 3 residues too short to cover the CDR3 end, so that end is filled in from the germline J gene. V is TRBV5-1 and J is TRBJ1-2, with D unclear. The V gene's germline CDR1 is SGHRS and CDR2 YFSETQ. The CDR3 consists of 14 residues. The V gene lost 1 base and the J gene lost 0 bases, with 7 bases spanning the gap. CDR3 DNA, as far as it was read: TGCGCCAGCAGCTTGTTGCAGGCTAACTATGGC. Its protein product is CASSLLQANYG. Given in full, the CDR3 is CASSLLQANYGYTF. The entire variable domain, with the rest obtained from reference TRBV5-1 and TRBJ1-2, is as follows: KAGVTQTPRYLIKTRGQQVTLSCSPISGHRSVSWYQQTPGQGLQFLFEYFSETQRNKGNFPGRFSGRQFSNSRSEMNVSTLELGDSALYLCASSLLQANYGYTFGSGTRLTVV.

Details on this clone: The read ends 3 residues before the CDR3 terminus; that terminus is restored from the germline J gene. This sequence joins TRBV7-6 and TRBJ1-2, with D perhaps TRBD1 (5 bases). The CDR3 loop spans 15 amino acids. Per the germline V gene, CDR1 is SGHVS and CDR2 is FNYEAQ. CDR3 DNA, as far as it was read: TGTGCCAGCAGCTTAGCGGGGGGGAGCACAGATACC. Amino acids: CASSLAGGSTDT. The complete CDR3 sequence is CASSLAGGSTDTYTF.

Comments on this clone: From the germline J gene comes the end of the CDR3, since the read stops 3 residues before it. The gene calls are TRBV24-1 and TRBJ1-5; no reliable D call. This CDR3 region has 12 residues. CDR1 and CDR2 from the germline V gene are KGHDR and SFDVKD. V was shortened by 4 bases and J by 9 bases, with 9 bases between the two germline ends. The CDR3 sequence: CATSDSSGPQHF. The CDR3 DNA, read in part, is TGTGCCACCAGTGACTCCTCGGGGCCC.

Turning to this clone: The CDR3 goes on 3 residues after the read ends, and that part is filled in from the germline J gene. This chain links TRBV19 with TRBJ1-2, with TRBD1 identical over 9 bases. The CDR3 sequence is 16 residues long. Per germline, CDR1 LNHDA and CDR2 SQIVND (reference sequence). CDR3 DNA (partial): TGTGCCAGTAGTAAACAGGGGGCGGGCGTGAACAATGAC. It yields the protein CASSKQGAGVNND. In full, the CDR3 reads CASSKQGAGVNNDYTF.

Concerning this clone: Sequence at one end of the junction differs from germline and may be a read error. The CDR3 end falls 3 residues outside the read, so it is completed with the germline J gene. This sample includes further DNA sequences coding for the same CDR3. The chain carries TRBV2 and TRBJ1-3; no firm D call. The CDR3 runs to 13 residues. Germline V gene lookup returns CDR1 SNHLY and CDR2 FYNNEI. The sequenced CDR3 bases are TGTGCCAGCACTCTCGTGGAGGGTAACACA. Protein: CASTLVEGNT. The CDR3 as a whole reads CASTLVEGNTIYF.

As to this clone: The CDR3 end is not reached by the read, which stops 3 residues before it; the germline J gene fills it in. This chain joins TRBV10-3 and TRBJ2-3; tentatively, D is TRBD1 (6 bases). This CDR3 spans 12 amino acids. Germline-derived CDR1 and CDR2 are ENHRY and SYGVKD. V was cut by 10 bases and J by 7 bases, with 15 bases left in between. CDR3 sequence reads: CATGKGENTQYF. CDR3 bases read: TGTGCCACTGGGAAGGGGGAGAATACG.

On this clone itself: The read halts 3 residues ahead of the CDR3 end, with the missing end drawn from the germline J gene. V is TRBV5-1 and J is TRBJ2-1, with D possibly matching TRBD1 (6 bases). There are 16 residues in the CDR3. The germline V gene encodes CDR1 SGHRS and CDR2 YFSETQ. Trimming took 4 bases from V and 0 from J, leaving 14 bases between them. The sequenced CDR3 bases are TGCGCCAGCAGCCTTACCAGGGGTGGCTCCTACAATGAG. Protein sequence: CASSLTRGGSYNE. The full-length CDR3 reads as CASSLTRGGSYNEQFF.

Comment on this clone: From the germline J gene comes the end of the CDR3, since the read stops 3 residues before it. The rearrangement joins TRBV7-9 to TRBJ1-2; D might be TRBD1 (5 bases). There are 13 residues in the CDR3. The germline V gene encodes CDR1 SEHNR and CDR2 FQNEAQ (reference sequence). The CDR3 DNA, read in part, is TGTGCCAGCAGCGCCCCGGGGGACTACGAC. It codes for CASSAPGDYD. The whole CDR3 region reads CASSAPGDYDYTF.

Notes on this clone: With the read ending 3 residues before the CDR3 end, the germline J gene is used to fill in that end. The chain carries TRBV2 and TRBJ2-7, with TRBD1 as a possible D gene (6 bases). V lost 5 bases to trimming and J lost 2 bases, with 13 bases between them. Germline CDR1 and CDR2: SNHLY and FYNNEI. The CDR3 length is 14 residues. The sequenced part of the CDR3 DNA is TGTGCCAGCAGTTTGTCAGGGGTCGCCTACGAG. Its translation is CASSLSGVAYE. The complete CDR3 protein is CASSLSGVAYEQYF.